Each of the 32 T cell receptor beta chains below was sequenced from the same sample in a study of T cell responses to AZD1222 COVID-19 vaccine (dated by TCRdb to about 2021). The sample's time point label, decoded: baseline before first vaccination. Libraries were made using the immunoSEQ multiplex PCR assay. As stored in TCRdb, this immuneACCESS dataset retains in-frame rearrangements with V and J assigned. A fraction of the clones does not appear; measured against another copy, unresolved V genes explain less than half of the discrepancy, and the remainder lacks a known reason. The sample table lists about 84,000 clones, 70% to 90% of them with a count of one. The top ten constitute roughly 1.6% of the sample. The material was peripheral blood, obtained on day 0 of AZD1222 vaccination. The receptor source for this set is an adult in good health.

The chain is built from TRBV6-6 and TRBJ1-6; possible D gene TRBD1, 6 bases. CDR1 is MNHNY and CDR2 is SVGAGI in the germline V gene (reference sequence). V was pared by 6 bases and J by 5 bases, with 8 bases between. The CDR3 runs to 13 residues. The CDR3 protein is CASRPGDNSPLHF. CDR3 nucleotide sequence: TGTGCCAGCAGACCAGGGGATAATTCACCCCTCCACTTT.

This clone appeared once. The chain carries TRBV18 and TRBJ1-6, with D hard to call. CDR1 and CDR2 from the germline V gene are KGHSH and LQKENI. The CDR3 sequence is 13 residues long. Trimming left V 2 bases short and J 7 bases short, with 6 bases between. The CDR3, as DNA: TGTGCCAGCTCACCATACGGGAATTCACCCCTCCACTTT. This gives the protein CASSPYGNSPLHF.

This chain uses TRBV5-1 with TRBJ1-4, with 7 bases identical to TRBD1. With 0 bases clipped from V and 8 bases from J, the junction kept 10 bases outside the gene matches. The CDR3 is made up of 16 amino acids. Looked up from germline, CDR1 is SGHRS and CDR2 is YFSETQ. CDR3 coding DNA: TGCGCCAGCAGCTTGGGCGGGGGGACAGTAGGCGAAAAACTGTTTTTT. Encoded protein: CASSLGGGTVGEKLFF.

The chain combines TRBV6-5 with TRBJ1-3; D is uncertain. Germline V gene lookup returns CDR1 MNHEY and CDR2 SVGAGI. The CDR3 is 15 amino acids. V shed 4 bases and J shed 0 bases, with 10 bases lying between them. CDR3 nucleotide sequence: TGTGCCAGCAGTTTGACGTACCCCTCTGGAAACACCATATATTTT. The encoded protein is CASSLTYPSGNTIYF.

CDR3 loop: CASSQAGRASNEQFF. CDR3 coding DNA: TGTGCCAGCAGCCAAGCCGGGAGGGCCTCCAATGAGCAGTTCTTC. The chain links TRBV14 to TRBJ2-1; 8 bases match TRBD2. The CDR3 has 15 residues. Germline-derived CDR1 and CDR2 are SGHDN and FVKESK. Unmatched junction bases numbered 5, after V lost 1 base and J lost 6 bases.

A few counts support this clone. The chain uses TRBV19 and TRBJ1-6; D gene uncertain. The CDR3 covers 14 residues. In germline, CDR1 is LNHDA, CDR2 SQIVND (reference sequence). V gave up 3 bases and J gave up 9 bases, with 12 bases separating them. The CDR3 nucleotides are TGTGCCAGTAGTATTGGTACAGTGGTTTCACCCCTCCACTTT. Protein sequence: CASSIGTVVSPLHF.

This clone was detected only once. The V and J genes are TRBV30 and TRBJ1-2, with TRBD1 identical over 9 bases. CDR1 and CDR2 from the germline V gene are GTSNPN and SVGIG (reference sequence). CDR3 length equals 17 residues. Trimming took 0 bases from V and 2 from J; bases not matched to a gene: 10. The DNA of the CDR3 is TGTGCCTGGAGTGTTTCAGTGACAGGGGGGACGAACTATGGCTACACCTTC. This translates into CAWSVSVTGGTNYGYTF.

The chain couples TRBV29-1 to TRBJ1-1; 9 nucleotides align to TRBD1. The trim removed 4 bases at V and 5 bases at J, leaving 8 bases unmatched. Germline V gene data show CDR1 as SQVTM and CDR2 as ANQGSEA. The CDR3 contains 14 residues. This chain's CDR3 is CSVARTGVGTEAFF. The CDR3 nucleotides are TGCAGCGTTGCGAGGACAGGGGTAGGGACTGAAGCTTTCTTT.

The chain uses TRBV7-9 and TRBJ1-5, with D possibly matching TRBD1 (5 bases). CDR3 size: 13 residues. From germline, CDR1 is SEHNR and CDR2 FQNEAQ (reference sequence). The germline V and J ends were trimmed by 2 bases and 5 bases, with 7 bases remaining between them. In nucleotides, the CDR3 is TGTGCCAGCAGCTTAACGGGGGATCAGCCCCAGCATTTT. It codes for CASSLTGDQPQHF. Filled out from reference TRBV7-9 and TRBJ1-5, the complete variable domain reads DTGVSQNPRHKITKRGQNVTFRCDPISEHNRLYWYRQTLGQGPEFLTYFQNEAQLEKSRLLSDRFSAERPKGSFSTLEIQRTEQGDSAMYLCASSLTGDQPQHFGDGTRLSIL.

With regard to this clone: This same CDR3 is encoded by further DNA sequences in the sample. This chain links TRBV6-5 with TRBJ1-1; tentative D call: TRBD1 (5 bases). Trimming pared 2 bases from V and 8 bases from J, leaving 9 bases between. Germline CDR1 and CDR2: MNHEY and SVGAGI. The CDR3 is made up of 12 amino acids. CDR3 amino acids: CASSYGWGEAFF. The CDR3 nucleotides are TGTGCCAGCAGTTACGGGTGGGGGGAAGCTTTCTTT.

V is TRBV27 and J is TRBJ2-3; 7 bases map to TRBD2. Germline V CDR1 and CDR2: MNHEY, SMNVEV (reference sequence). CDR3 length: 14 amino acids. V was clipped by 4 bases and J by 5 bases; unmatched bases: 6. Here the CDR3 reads CASSWTAGVDTQYF. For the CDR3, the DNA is TGTGCCAGCAGTTGGACGGCGGGAGTAGATACGCAGTATTTT.

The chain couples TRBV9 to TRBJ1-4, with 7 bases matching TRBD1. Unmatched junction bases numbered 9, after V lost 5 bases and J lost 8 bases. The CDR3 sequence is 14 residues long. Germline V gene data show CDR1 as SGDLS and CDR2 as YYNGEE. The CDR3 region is CASSPEGTAEKLFF. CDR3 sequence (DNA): TGTGCCAGCAGTCCTGAAGGGACAGCCGAAAAACTGTTTTTT. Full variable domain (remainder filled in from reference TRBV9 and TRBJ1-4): DSGVTQTPKHLITATGQRVTLRCSPRSGDLSVYWYQQSLDQGLQFLIQYYNGEERAKGNILERFSAQQFPDLHSELNLSSLELGDSALYFCASSPEGTAEKLFFGSGTQLSVL.

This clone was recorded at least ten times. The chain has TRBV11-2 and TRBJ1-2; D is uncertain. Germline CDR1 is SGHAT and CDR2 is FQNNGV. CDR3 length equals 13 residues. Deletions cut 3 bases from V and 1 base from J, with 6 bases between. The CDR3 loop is CASSFPSNYGYTF. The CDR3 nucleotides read TGTGCCAGCAGCTTCCCCAGTAACTATGGCTACACCTTC.

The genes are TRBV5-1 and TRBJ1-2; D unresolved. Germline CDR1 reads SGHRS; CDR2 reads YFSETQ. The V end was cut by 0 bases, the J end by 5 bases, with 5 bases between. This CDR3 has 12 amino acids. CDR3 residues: CASSLEGYGYTF. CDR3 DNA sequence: TGCGCCAGCAGCTTGGAAGGGTATGGCTACACCTTC.

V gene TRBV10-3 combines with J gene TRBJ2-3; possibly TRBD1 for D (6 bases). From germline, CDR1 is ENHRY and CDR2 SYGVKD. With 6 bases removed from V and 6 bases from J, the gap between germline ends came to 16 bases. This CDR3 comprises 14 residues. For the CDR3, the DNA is TGTGCCATCAGGGCCGTTACAGGGTCGGATACGCAGTATTTT. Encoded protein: CAIRAVTGSDTQYF.

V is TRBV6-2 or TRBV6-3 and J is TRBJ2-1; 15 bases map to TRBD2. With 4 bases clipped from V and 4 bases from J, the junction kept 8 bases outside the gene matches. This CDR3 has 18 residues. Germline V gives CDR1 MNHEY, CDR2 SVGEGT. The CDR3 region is CASSSGTSGRIFYNEQFF. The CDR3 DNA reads TGTGCCAGCAGTTCCGGGACTAGCGGGAGGATATTTTACAATGAGCAGTTCTTC.

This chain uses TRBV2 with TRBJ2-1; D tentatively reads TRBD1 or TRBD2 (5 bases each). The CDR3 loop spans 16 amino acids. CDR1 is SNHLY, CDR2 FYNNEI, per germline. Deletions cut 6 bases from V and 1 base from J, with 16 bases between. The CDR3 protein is CASSLVGDESYNEQFF. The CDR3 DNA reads TGTGCCAGCAGCCTCGTGGGGGATGAATCCTACAATGAGCAGTTCTTC.

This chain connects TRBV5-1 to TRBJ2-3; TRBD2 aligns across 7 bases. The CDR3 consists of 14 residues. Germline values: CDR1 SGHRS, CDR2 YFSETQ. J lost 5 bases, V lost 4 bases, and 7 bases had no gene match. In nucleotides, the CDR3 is TGCGCCAGCAGCAGCATAGCGGGTGGAGATACGCAGTATTTT. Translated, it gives CASSSIAGGDTQYF.

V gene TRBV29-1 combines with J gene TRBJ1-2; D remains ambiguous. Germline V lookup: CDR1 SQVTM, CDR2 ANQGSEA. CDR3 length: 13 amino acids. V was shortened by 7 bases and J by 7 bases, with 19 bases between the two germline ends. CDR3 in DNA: TGCAGCGCTGAGGAGCGTTCGGGTGGTGGCTACACCTTC. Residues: CSAEERSGGGYTF.

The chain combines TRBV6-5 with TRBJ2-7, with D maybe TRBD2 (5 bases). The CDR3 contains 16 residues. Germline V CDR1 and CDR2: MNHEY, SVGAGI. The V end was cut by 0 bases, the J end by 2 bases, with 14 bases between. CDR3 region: CASSYSRSSGAYEQYF. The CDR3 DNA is TGTGCCAGCAGTTACTCGAGGTCGAGCGGAGCCTACGAGCAGTACTTC.

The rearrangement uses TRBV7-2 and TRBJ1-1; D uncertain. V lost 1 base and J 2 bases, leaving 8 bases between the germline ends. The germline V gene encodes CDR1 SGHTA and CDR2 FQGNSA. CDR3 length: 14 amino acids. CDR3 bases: TGTGCCAGCAGCTTAGTATCCATAAACACTGAAGCTTTCTTT. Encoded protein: CASSLVSINTEAFF.

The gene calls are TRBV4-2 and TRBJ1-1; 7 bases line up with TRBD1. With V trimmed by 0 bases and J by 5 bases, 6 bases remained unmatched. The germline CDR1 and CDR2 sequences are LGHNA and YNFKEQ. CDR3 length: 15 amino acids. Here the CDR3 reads CASSQDQGGGTEAFF. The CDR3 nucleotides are TGTGCCAGCAGCCAAGACCAGGGGGGAGGAACTGAAGCTTTCTTT.

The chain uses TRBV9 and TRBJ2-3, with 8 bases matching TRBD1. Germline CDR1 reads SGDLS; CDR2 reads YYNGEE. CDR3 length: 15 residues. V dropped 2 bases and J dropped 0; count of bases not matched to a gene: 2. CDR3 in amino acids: CASSVWDRSTDTQYF. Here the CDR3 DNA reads TGTGCCAGCAGCGTGTGGGACAGGAGCACAGATACGCAGTATTTT.

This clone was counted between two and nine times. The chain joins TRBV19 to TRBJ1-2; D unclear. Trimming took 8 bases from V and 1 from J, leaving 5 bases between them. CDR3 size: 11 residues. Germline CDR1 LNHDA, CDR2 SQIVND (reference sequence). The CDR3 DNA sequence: TGTGCCAGTGGGAGTAACTATGGCTACACCTTC. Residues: CASGSNYGYTF.

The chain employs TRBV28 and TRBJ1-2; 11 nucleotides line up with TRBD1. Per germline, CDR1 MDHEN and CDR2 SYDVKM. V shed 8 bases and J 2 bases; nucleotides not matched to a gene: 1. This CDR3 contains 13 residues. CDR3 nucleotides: TGTGCCAGCCGGACAGGGGGCAACTATGGCTACACCTTC. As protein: CASRTGGNYGYTF.

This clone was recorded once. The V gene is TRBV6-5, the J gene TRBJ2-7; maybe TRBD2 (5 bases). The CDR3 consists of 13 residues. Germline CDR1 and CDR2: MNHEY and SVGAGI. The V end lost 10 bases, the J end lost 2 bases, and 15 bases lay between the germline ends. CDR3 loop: CATQRSPTYEQYF. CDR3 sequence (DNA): TGTGCCACCCAGCGGAGCCCAACCTACGAGCAGTACTTC.

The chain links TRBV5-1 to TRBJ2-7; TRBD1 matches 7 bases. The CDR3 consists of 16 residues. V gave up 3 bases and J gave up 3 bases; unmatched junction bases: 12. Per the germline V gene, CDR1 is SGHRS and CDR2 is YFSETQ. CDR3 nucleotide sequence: TGCGCCAGCAGCTGGACCACAGGGGTGCCCTTCTACGAGCAGTACTTC. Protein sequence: CASSWTTGVPFYEQYF.

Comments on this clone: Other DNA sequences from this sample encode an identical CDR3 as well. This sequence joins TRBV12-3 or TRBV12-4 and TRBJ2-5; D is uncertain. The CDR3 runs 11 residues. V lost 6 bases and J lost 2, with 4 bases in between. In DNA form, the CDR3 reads TGTGCCAGCAGCCTTCAAGAGACCCAGTACTTC. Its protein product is CASSLQETQYF.

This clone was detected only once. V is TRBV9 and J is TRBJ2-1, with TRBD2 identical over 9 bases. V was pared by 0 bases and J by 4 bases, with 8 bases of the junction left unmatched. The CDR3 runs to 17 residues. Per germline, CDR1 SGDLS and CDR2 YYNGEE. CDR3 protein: CASSVGITSGYYNEQFF. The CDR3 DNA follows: TGTGCCAGCAGCGTAGGGATTACTAGCGGGTATTACAATGAGCAGTTCTTC.

CDR3 amino acids: CASSQYGLVASYNEQFF. The CDR3 coding sequence is TGTGCCAGCAGCCAATACGGACTAGTGGCATCCTACAATGAGCAGTTCTTC. V usage is TRBV4-2 and J usage is TRBJ2-1; 7 bases are shared with TRBD2. Looked up from germline, CDR1 is LGHNA and CDR2 is YNFKEQ. The CDR3 totals 17 residues. V shed 2 bases, J shed 1 base, and the junction held 8 bases outside the gene matches.

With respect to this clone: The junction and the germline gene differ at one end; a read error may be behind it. CDR3 bases: TGTGCCAGCAGTTTGGAGCCGAACACTGAAGCTTTCTTT. This codes for CASSLEPNTEAFF. The V and J genes are TRBV5-8 and TRBJ1-1; D is uncertain. Germline CDR1 SGHTS, CDR2 YDEGEE. The CDR3 sequence is 13 residues long.

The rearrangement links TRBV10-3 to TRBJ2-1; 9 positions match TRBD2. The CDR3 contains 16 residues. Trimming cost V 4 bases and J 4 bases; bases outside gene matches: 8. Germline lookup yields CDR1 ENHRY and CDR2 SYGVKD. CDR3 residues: CAISGKGLAGYNEQFF. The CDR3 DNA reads TGTGCCATCAGTGGTAAGGGGCTAGCGGGGTACAATGAGCAGTTCTTC.